This TCR beta chain was identified during a study of blood T cell repertoires in COVID-19. Donors of Cohort 3 who recovered were those that had two negative PCRs, clearance, or symptom resolution. The CDR3 length is 14 residues. V lost 6 bases to trimming and J lost 8 bases; unmatched junction nucleotides: 10. CDR1 and CDR2 (germline): SEHNR, FQNEAQ (reference sequence). Authors' processing steps: The assay estimated nucleated cells by amplifying reference gene primers. Produced via immunoSEQ multiplex PCR; TCRdb's table is partial and in-frame only. Clone size and the V and J calls come from that table; the DNA yielded D and trimming. This table holds over 200,000 clones, 75% to 85% found once.

The origin of this receptor is a man aged 35 to 55 who had recovered from COVID-19. Sequenced input: PBMCs or T cells enriched from blood (not recorded which). The genes are TRBV7-9 and TRBJ2-1, with 7 bases matching TRBD1. CDR3 in DNA: TGTGCCAGCAGAAAGGGGGCTGGGACGGATGAGCAGTTCTTC. This codes for CASRKGAGTDEQFF.